The 29 T cell receptor beta chains reported below all come from one sample, sequenced in a study of response to subunit inactivated influenza vaccine. TCRdb redid the calling of the RT-PCR reads with MiXCR, one entry per CDR3 protein. This table has more than 450,000 distinct CDR3 sequences, about 10% appearing once. This specimen was PBMCs from blood, taken on the day of vaccination. The source is a man in his fifties or sixties who received an inactivated influenza vaccine.

In its sample, this clonotype was seen a few times. The V gene is TRBV5-1, the J gene TRBJ2-3, with TRBD2 identical over 13 bases. This CDR3 spans 17 amino acids. The germline CDR1 and CDR2 sequences are SGHRS and YFSETQ. After removal of 0 bases from V and 2 bases from J, the junction contained 3 bases not matched to a gene. The CDR3 loop reads CASSLGLAGGLTDTQYF. The CDR3, as DNA: TGCGCCAGCAGCTTGGGACTAGCGGGGGGACTCACAGATACGCAGTATTTT.

The chain joins TRBV5-1 to TRBJ1-2; D ambiguous. V was shortened by 1 base and J by 8 bases, with 18 bases between the two germline ends. Germline V lookup: CDR1 SGHRS, CDR2 YFSETQ. The CDR3 spans 15 residues. The CDR3 coding sequence is TGCGCCAGCAGCTTGTCGGGTCCGCGCGGGAACGGCTACACCTTC. It is translated as CASSLSGPRGNGYTF.

The chain is built from TRBV7-8 and TRBJ2-4; 7 bases agree with TRBD2. This CDR3 is 16 amino acids long. CDR1 is SGHVS, CDR2 FQNEAQ, per germline. Trimming took 2 bases from V and 0 from J; bases not matched to a gene: 4. The CDR3 loop is CASSLSSGGAKNIQYF. DNA for the CDR3: TGTGCCAGCAGCTTATCCTCGGGGGGAGCCAAAAACATTCAGTACTTC.

This clonotype was observed a few times. The chain combines TRBV6-5 with TRBJ2-3; 9 bases fit TRBD1. Germline loops: CDR1 MNHEY, CDR2 SVGAGI. The CDR3 totals 13 residues. J gave up 13 bases and V 4 bases, and 9 bases lay outside the gene matches. The CDR3 spells CASSSRTGAEKYF. The CDR3 DNA sequence: TGTGCCAGCAGTTCCAGGACAGGGGCCGAGAAGTATTTT.

A few counts support this clonotype. The chain couples TRBV29-1 to TRBJ1-1; no clear D gene. Per the germline V gene, CDR1 is SQVTM and CDR2 is ANQGSEA. Deletions cut 8 bases from V and 7 bases from J, with 14 bases between. CDR3 size: 11 residues. The CDR3 sequence is CSTSSIGEAFF. The DNA of the CDR3 is TGCAGCACTTCATCGATCGGTGAAGCTTTCTTT.

This clonotype has more than one count but fewer than ten. The genes are TRBV2 and TRBJ2-5, with unresolved D. The CDR3 is made up of 13 amino acids. CDR1 is SNHLY, CDR2 FYNNEI, per germline. V was pared by 6 bases and J by 2 bases, with 10 bases between. As DNA, the CDR3 is TGTGCCAGCAGGGAGAGAAGACAAGAGACCCAGTACTTC. As protein: CASRERRQETQYF.

This clonotype was seen only a few times. This chain joins TRBV27 and TRBJ2-1, with 9 nucleotides matching TRBD2. V gave up 7 bases and J gave up 3 bases; unmatched junction bases: 7. Germline V gives CDR1 MNHEY, CDR2 SMNVEV (reference sequence). This CDR3 region has 15 residues. The CDR3 coding sequence is TGTGCCAGCACGCATAGCGGGGGATTCTACAATGAGCAGTTCTTC. Translating gives CASTHSGGFYNEQFF.

This clonotype appeared a few times. The V gene is TRBV20-1, the J gene TRBJ1-1, with D tentatively TRBD1 (5 bases). Looked up from germline, CDR1 is DFQATT and CDR2 is SNEGSKA (reference sequence). Deletions cut 3 bases from V and 4 bases from J, with 15 bases between. This CDR3 spans 14 amino acids. For the CDR3, the DNA is TGCAGTGCTAGTTCGTGGGGAGGGACCACTGAAGCTTTCTTT. Translated, it gives CSASSWGGTTEAFF.

This clonotype was picked up many times. This sequence joins TRBV7-2 and TRBJ2-7, with 8 bases that match TRBD2. Germline CDR1 is SGHTA and CDR2 is FQGNSA. This CDR3 has 17 amino acids. The trim removed 1 base at V and 2 bases at J, leaving 10 bases unmatched. The CDR3 nucleotides are TGTGCCAGCAGCTTAGGGGTAAGAGCGGGAGTTCCCTACGAGCAGTACTTC. Translation gives CASSLGVRAGVPYEQYF.

J is TRBJ2-5 and V is TRBV2; D is ambiguous. Trimming removed 1 base from V and 1 base from J, with 10 bases in between. CDR3 length equals 15 residues. Germline V CDR1 and CDR2: SNHLY, FYNNEI. The CDR3 loop reads CASSEDGAAQETQYF. In DNA form, the CDR3 reads TGTGCCAGCAGTGAAGATGGAGCAGCCCAAGAGACCCAGTACTTC.

This clonotype was counted only a few times. CDR3 coding DNA: TGCGCCAGCAGCTTCCACCGCCGGGGACGGTCTGATGAGCAGTTCTTC. Translating gives CASSFHRRGRSDEQFF. The chain links TRBV5-1 to TRBJ2-1; D is possibly TRBD1 or TRBD2 (5 bases each). Per the germline V gene, CDR1 is SGHRS and CDR2 is YFSETQ. The CDR3 extends over 16 amino acids. Between the trimmed V and J ends, which lost 2 bases and 8 bases, there was a span of 20 bases. The full variable domain, rest sourced from reference TRBV5-1 and TRBJ2-1, is KAGVTQTPRYLIKTRGQQVTLSCSPISGHRSVSWYQQTPGQGLQFLFEYFSETQRNKGNFPGRFSGRQFSNSRSEMNVSTLELGDSALYLCASSFHRRGRSDEQFFGPGTRLTVL.

This rearrangement joins TRBV7-2 to TRBJ2-7, with TRBD1 identical over 8 bases. V gave up 0 bases and J gave up 2 bases; unmatched junction bases: 9. Germline-derived CDR1 and CDR2 are SGHTA and FQGNSA. This CDR3 is built from 17 residues. Here the CDR3 DNA reads TGTGCCAGCAGCTTAGCGCGGGACAGGCTTTGGCCCTACGAGCAGTACTTC. Translated: CASSLARDRLWPYEQYF.

The chain has TRBV2 and TRBJ2-1; perhaps TRBD2 as D (7 bases). The CDR3 has 13 residues. CDR1 is SNHLY and CDR2 is FYNNEI in the germline V gene. V lost 8 bases and J 6 bases, leaving 14 bases between the germline ends. CDR3 coding DNA: TGTGCCAGCTTGGGGGGGGCGCTCAATGAGCAGTTCTTC. Encoded protein: CASLGGALNEQFF.

J is TRBJ2-5 and V is TRBV20-1, with 7 bases that match TRBD2. V gave up 6 bases and J gave up 3 bases; unmatched junction bases: 7. Germline V lookup: CDR1 DFQATT, CDR2 SNEGSKA (reference sequence). The CDR3 consists of 13 residues. The CDR3 DNA reads as TGCAGTGCGGGAGGGTGGCAGAAAGAGACCCAGTACTTC. It is translated as CSAGGWQKETQYF.

This chain joins TRBV7-6 and TRBJ1-1; D is uncertain. The CDR3 is made up of 14 amino acids. V lost 5 bases and J lost 4, with 14 bases in between. Germline loops: CDR1 SGHVS, CDR2 FNYEAQ. Here the CDR3 reads CASSLSTPGTEAFF. CDR3 DNA sequence: TGTGCCAGCAGCCTTAGTACACCAGGCACTGAAGCTTTCTTT.

V and J are TRBV28 and TRBJ2-7; 7 bases line up with TRBD1. Germline V gives CDR1 MDHEN, CDR2 SYDVKM. The trim removed 5 bases at V and 0 bases at J, leaving 10 bases unmatched. The CDR3 is 16 residues long. The CDR3 protein is CASSPNRGPSSYEQYF. As DNA, the CDR3 is TGTGCCAGCAGTCCCAACAGGGGACCCAGCTCCTACGAGCAGTACTTC.

The chain has TRBV10-2 and TRBJ1-1; D uncertain. The CDR3 covers 13 residues. Per the germline V gene, CDR1 is WSHSY and CDR2 is SAAADI. With 4 bases removed from V and 2 bases from J, the gap between germline ends came to 8 bases. The CDR3 reads CASSVKRNTEAFF. The CDR3, as DNA: TGCGCCAGCAGTGTCAAGAGAAACACTGAAGCTTTCTTT.

In its sample, this clonotype was seen many times. The chain uses TRBV10-3 and TRBJ2-5, with D possibly being TRBD2 (5 bases). Trimming left V 6 bases short and J 5 bases short, with 7 bases between. The CDR3 loop spans 11 amino acids. Germline CDR1 reads ENHRY; CDR2 reads SYGVKD. In DNA, the CDR3 is TGTGCCATCAGAGAGGGCGAGACCCAGTACTTC. Protein: CAIREGETQYF.

CDR3 sequence reads: CASSQEPSGNTGELFF. CDR3 coding DNA: TGCGCCAGCAGCCAAGAACCTAGCGGAAACACCGGGGAGCTGTTTTTT. The chain links TRBV4-3 to TRBJ2-2, with 7 positions matching TRBD2. The CDR3 length is 16 residues. Germline CDR1 LGHNA, CDR2 YSLEER. V lost 0 bases and J lost 2; bases outside the gene matches: 3.

V gene TRBV9 combines with J gene TRBJ2-5; a weak D match, TRBD1 (6 bases). Germline assignment: CDR1 SGDLS and CDR2 YYNGEE. V was pared by 3 bases and J by 4 bases, with 10 bases between. The CDR3 is made up of 13 amino acids. The CDR3 sequence is CASSADRPETQYF. In DNA, the CDR3 is TGTGCCAGCAGCGCCGACAGGCCAGAGACCCAGTACTTC.

The J gene is TRBJ1-5, the V gene TRBV10-3; D possibly corresponds to TRBD1 (5 bases). The CDR3 has 15 residues. Trimming cost V 10 bases and J 0 bases, with 16 bases left between them. Germline CDR1 and CDR2: ENHRY and SYGVKD. CDR3 in amino acids: CATGTGINSNQPQHF. CDR3 in DNA: TGTGCCACCGGGACGGGGATCAATAGCAATCAGCCCCAGCATTTT.

This clonotype was seen only a few times. This chain links TRBV10-3 with TRBJ2-7, with D possibly TRBD1 on 5 matching bases. Germline CDR1 reads ENHRY; CDR2 reads SYGVKD. The germline V and J ends were trimmed by 3 bases and 3 bases, with 18 bases remaining between them. This CDR3 has 16 residues. CDR3 in amino acids: CAISENRKTLFYEQYF. The CDR3 DNA reads TGTGCCATCAGTGAAAACAGGAAGACCCTTTTCTACGAGCAGTACTTC.

This chain's CDR3 is CSARKGQDIYGYTF. As DNA, the CDR3 is TGCAGTGCTAGAAAGGGACAGGACATCTATGGCTACACCTTC. V gene TRBV20-1 combines with J gene TRBJ1-2; TRBD1 agrees at 8 bases. CDR3 size: 14 residues. The V and J ends lost 2 bases and 4 bases, in that order; junction bases with no gene match: 6. CDR1 is DFQATT and CDR2 is SNEGSKA in the germline V gene (reference sequence).

This clonotype was observed at least ten times. J is TRBJ2-3 and V is TRBV12-3 or TRBV12-4; 11 bases map to TRBD2. The CDR3 covers 15 residues. With 2 bases clipped from V and 5 bases from J, the junction kept 3 bases outside the gene matches. CDR3 region: CASSLLAGGGDTQYF. The CDR3 DNA sequence: TGTGCCAGCAGTTTACTAGCGGGAGGTGGAGATACGCAGTATTTT.

This clonotype was counted many times. The chain joins TRBV5-1 to TRBJ1-6; 10 bases agree with TRBD1. J lost 7 bases, V lost 4 bases, and 8 bases had no gene match. The germline CDR1 and CDR2 sequences are SGHRS and YFSETQ. The CDR3 is 16 amino acids. The CDR3 loop reads CASSRGQGGVNSPLHF. The CDR3 bases are TGCGCCAGCAGCCGTGGACAGGGGGGAGTGAATTCACCCCTCCACTTT.

The chain links TRBV28 to TRBJ2-2; perhaps D is TRBD1 or TRBD2 (6 bases each). The CDR3 extends over 14 amino acids. With 1 base removed from V and 7 bases from J, the gap between germline ends came to 10 bases. Germline V lookup: CDR1 MDHEN, CDR2 SYDVKM. The CDR3 DNA reads TGTGCCAGCAGTTTATACAGGGAGGTCGGGGAGCTGTTTTTT. As protein: CASSLYREVGELFF.

In this sample, this clonotype turned up many times. In DNA form, the CDR3 reads TGTGCCAGCAGAGCGACTAGCGGGACCGGGGAGCTGTTTTTT. Amino acid sequence: CASRATSGTGELFF. This chain joins TRBV3-1 and TRBJ2-2, with TRBD2 identical over 10 bases. V shed 6 bases and J 5 bases; nucleotides not matched to a gene: 3. The germline gives CDR1 LGHDT, CDR2 YNNKEL (reference sequence). The CDR3 contains 14 residues.

V and J are TRBV5-1 and TRBJ1-1; 7 bases are a match to TRBD1. The CDR3 is 13 amino acids. V gave up 5 bases and J gave up 3 bases; unmatched junction bases: 4. The germline V gene has CDR1 SGHRS and CDR2 YFSETQ. The CDR3 bases are TGCGCCAGCAGGAGCAGGGGGGACACTGAAGCTTTCTTT. Amino acid sequence: CASRSRGDTEAFF.

The V and J genes are TRBV7-9 and TRBJ1-1; weak D call: TRBD1 (5 bases). Looked up from germline, CDR1 is SEHNR and CDR2 is FQNEAQ (reference sequence). The V and J ends lost 1 base and 5 bases respectively, with 17 bases between them. The CDR3 covers 16 residues. The DNA of the CDR3 is TGTGCCAGCAGCTTAGGAATGCGGTTGGGGGTAACTGAAGCTTTCTTT. It codes for CASSLGMRLGVTEAFF. Looking up the rest from reference TRBV7-9 and TRBJ1-1 gives the full variable domain: DTGVSQNPRHKITKRGQNVTFRCDPISEHNRLYWYRQTLGQGPEFLTYFQNEAQLEKSRLLSDRFSAERPKGSFSTLEIQRTEQGDSAMYLCASSLGMRLGVTEAFFGQGTRLTVV.